This paragraph covers one T cell receptor (beta chain) sequence. Its specificity is unknown. It was with 60 Vbeta and 13 Jbeta primers that the PCR ran. Assay used: immunoSEQ multiplex PCR; TCRdb lists only in-frame clones, some missing. The sample has under 250,000 clones; approximately 80% are singletons. The source of the sample is a study of cytomegalovirus exposure and HLA in healthy donors. The CDR3 has 16 residues. General study points: Clonal expansion was found to be greater in HLA-associated TCR beta chains than in equally common others in a later analysis. In a later analysis, most CMV-associated TCR beta chains appeared HLA-restricted.

The rearrangement joins TRBV12-1 to TRBJ2-3; TRBD2 was called by the table and not checked on the DNA. TRBV12-1 is classified as a pseudogene. This clonotype was obtained from a boy under 10 years old in good health and CMV-seronegative. The sample consisted of PBMCs. CDR3 sequence (DNA): TGTGCCAGCAGCTTTCGGGGGGCGGGATCCACAGATACGCAGTATTTT. This translates into CASSFRGAGSTDTQYF.